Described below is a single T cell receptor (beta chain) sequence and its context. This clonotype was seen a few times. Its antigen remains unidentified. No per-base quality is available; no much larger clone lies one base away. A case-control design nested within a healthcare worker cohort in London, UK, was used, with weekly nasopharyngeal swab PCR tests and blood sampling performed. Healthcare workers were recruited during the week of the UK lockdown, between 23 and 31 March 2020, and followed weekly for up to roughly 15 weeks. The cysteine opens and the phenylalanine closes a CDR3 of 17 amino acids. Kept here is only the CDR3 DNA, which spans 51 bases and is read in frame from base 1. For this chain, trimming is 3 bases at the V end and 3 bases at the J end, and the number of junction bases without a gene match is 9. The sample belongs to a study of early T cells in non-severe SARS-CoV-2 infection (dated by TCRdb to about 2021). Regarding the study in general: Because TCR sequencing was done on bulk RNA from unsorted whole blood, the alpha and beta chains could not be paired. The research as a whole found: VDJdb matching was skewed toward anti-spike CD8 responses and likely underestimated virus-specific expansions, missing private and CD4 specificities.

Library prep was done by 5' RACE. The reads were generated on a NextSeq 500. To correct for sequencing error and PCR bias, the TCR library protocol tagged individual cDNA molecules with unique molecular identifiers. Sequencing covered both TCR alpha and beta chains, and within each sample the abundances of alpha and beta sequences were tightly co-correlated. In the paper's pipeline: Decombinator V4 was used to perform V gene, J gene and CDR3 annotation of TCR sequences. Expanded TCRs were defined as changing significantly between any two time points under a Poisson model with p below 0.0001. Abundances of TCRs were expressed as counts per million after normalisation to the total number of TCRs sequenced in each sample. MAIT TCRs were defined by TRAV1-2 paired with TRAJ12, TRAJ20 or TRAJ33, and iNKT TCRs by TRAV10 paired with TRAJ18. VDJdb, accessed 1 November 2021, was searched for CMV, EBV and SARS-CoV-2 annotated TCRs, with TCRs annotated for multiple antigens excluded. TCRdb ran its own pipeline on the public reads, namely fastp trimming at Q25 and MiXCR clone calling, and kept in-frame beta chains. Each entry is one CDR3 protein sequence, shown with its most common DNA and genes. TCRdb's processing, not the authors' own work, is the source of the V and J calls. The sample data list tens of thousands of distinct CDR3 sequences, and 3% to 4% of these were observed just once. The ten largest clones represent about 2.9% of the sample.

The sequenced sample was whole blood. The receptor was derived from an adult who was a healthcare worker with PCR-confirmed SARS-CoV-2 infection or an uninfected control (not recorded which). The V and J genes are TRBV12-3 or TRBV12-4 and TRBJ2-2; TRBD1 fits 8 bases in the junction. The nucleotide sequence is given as TGTGCCAGCAGTTTTCCTCAGGGGGCCGGGGACACCGGGGAGCTGTTTTTT. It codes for CASSFPQGAGDTGELFF.